In its sample, the clone carrying this T cell receptor beta chain was seen a few times. Its specificity is unknown. Data came from immunoSEQ multiplex PCR; TCRdb stores just in-frame clones and leaves some out. The repertoire includes 300,000 to 400,000 clones, just over 85% of them detected once, and about 0.8% sits in the top ten. This entry is derived from a study of cytomegalovirus exposure and HLA in healthy donors. General study results and limits: In vitro testing confirmed a few CMV-associated chains as specific for CMV antigens. In the roughly 120 validation repertoires, a later analysis found that first-cohort TCR clusters tended to co-occur.

In germline, CDR1 is SNHLY, CDR2 FYNNEI. This CDR3 has 15 amino acids. The V segment lost 1 base and the J segment 4 bases; nucleotides outside the gene matches: 3. The sequenced sample consisted of PBMCs. The V call is TRBV2, the J call TRBJ2-2, with 7 bases aligning to TRBD1. This sequence originates from a woman younger than 35 in good health and CMV-seronegative. CDR3 amino acids: CASSEVGTATGELFF. The CDR3 bases are TGTGCCAGCAGTGAAGTAGGGACAGCCACCGGGGAGCTGTTTTTT.